One and the same sample provided the 15 T cell receptor beta chains below, sequenced in a study of T-cell reconstitution after alpha-beta-depleted transplantation in children. Unique molecular identifiers were incorporated into the prepared TCRbeta library. TCRdb recomputed calls from the PCR reads with MiXCR, one row per CDR3 protein. The table includes hundreds of thousands of distinct CDR3 sequences, about 24% detected once. The source was PBMCs, mostly from graft donor cells, collected 360 days after TCRalphabeta/CD19-depleted stem cell transplant. These TCRs come from a female patient between 2 and 10 years old who had a stem cell transplant for congenital amegakaryocytic thrombocytopenia, so the T cells may come from the graft donor.

In the case of this clonotype: No conserved phenylalanine or tryptophan ends this CDR3, so it is likely a read error. The chain carries TRBV27 and TRBJ1-6; D unresolved. The CDR3 has 17 amino acids. Germline CDR1 reads MNHEY; CDR2 reads SMNVEV (reference sequence). V was clipped by 2 bases and J by 9 bases, with 20 bases between them. The DNA for the CDR3 is TGTGCCAGCAGTTTACGGGTTTCGGCCCAGAATGGTTCACCCCTCCACTCT. Translating gives CASSLRVSAQNGSPLHS.

CDR3 residues: CASSVAGAAGHLYEQYF. The CDR3 region has the DNA TGTGCCAGCAGCGTAGCGGGGGCAGCGGGGCACCTCTACGAGCAGTACTTC. The chain combines TRBV9 with TRBJ2-7; tentative D call: TRBD2 (7 bases). The V end lost 0 bases, the J end lost 3 bases, and 19 bases lay between the germline ends. Germline V gene lookup returns CDR1 SGDLS and CDR2 YYNGEE. The CDR3 is 17 amino acids. Variable domain in full (rest from reference TRBV9 and TRBJ2-7): DSGVTQTPKHLITATGQRVTLRCSPRSGDLSVYWYQQSLDQGLQFLIQYYNGEERAKGNILERFSAQQFPDLHSELNLSSLELGDSALYFCASSVAGAAGHLYEQYFGPGTRLTVT.

This clonotype showed up just a few times. This chain connects TRBV24-1 to TRBJ2-3; TRBD2 agrees at 8 bases. The trim removed 1 base at V and 5 bases at J, leaving 10 bases unmatched. The CDR3 runs to 17 residues. Germline CDR1 reads KGHDR; CDR2 reads SFDVKD. DNA of the CDR3: TGTGCCACCAGTGATTTACGCGCGGGAGGCATGGGAGATACGCAGTATTTT. Encoded protein: CATSDLRAGGMGDTQYF.

The chain carries TRBV12-3 or TRBV12-4 and TRBJ1-2, with D tentatively TRBD1 (5 bases). V gave up 2 bases and J gave up 8 bases, with 12 bases separating them. This CDR3 region has 13 residues. CDR3: CASSLRGSGGYTF. CDR3 bases: TGTGCCAGCAGTTTACGGGGGAGTGGAGGCTACACCTTC.

The chain couples TRBV27 to TRBJ2-2; no reliable D call. The CDR3 is made up of 14 amino acids. Germline V gene sequence: CDR1 MNHEY, CDR2 SMNVEV (reference sequence). V gave up 3 bases and J gave up 2 bases, with 7 bases separating them. The CDR3 coding sequence is TGTGCCAGCAGTTTCCAGAGCAACACCGGGGAGCTGTTTTTT. It specifies CASSFQSNTGELFF.

This chain connects TRBV20-1 to TRBJ2-1; 13 nucleotides match TRBD2. Germline trimming cut 5 bases from V and 8 bases from J; bases unmatched to any gene: 6. The germline gives CDR1 DFQATT, CDR2 SNEGSKA (reference sequence). The CDR3 has 14 residues. The CDR3 DNA follows: TGCAGTGCTTTGAGACTAGCGGGAGGACATGAGCAGTTCTTC. It is translated as CSALRLAGGHEQFF.

This chain uses TRBV10-3 with TRBJ2-7, with 8 bases lining up with TRBD1. Losses at the gene ends were 6 bases for V and 1 base for J; bases not matched to a gene: 8. CDR3 length: 15 amino acids. The V gene's germline CDR1 is ENHRY and CDR2 SYGVKD. The CDR3 spells CAISPIRGQSYEQYF. The CDR3 DNA reads as TGTGCCATCAGCCCCATCAGGGGGCAGTCCTACGAGCAGTACTTC.

This clonotype was detected a few times. The chain employs TRBV12-3 or TRBV12-4 and TRBJ2-1, with 10 bases matching TRBD2. Unmatched junction bases numbered 3, after V lost 3 bases and J lost 7 bases. CDR3 length: 14 amino acids. The CDR3 is CASSLKAGGNEQFF. The CDR3 DNA is TGTGCCAGCAGTTTGAAAGCGGGAGGGAATGAGCAGTTCTTC.

Many counts were recorded for this clonotype. J is TRBJ2-1 and V is TRBV5-1, with a tentative D call TRBD2 (6 bases). Trimming left V 0 bases short and J 5 bases short, with 12 bases between. The CDR3 loop spans 15 amino acids. Per germline, CDR1 SGHRS and CDR2 YFSETQ. Written as DNA, the CDR3 is TGCGCCAGCAGCTTGGATCCGGGGGAACACAATGAGCAGTTCTTC. It translates to CASSLDPGEHNEQFF.

This clonotype was counted only a few times. The chain combines TRBV24-1 with TRBJ1-5; no firm D call. V was shortened by 6 bases and J by 7 bases, with 12 bases between the two germline ends. There are 13 residues in the CDR3. Per the germline V gene, CDR1 is KGHDR and CDR2 is SFDVKD. CDR3 nucleotides: TGTGCCACCAGTTCGTGGGAGGGCCAGCCCCAGCATTTT. As protein: CATSSWEGQPQHF.

This clonotype appeared a few times. The V gene is TRBV28, the J gene TRBJ1-5, with D possibly matching TRBD1 (5 bases). The germline gives CDR1 MDHEN, CDR2 SYDVKM. The V gene lost 1 base and the J gene lost 1 base, with 8 bases spanning the gap. CDR3 length equals 15 residues. The CDR3 DNA reads as TGTGCCAGCAGTTTATTGTGGGGGAGCAATCAGCCCCAGCATTTT. It encodes CASSLLWGSNQPQHF.

The chain links TRBV5-1 to TRBJ1-1; D remains ambiguous. V dropped 4 bases and J dropped 0 bases, with 10 bases sitting between them. Germline V lookup: CDR1 SGHRS, CDR2 YFSETQ. The CDR3 is 14 residues long. DNA for the CDR3: TGCGCCAGCAGCAAAGACGGACTGAACACTGAAGCTTTCTTT. This encodes CASSKDGLNTEAFF. Looking up the rest from reference TRBV5-1 and TRBJ1-1 gives the full variable domain: KAGVTQTPRYLIKTRGQQVTLSCSPISGHRSVSWYQQTPGQGLQFLFEYFSETQRNKGNFPGRFSGRQFSNSRSEMNVSTLELGDSALYLCASSKDGLNTEAFFGQGTRLTVV.

This clonotype was picked up one time. The chain links TRBV5-1 to TRBJ2-7; TRBD1 matches at 8 bases. Losses at the gene ends were 3 bases for V and 10 bases for J; bases not matched to a gene: 6. Germline V lookup: CDR1 SGHRS, CDR2 YFSETQ. There are 12 residues in the CDR3. CDR3 residues: CASSWDRSDQYF. CDR3 coding DNA: TGCGCCAGCAGCTGGGACAGGAGCGACCAGTACTTC.

This clonotype has just a few counts. The CDR3 sequence is CASSARLARISYEQYF. CDR3 nucleotides: TGTGCCAGCAGCGCGCGACTAGCGAGAATCTCCTACGAGCAGTACTTC. This chain joins TRBV5-6 and TRBJ2-7, with 8 bases aligning to TRBD2. J lost 0 bases, V lost 4 bases, and 9 bases had no gene match. CDR3 length: 16 amino acids. Germline CDR1 SGHDT, CDR2 YYEEEE.

The chain joins TRBV3-1 to TRBJ1-5; 7 nucleotides agree with TRBD1. Losses at the gene ends were 8 bases for V and 0 bases for J; bases not matched to a gene: 16. CDR1 and CDR2 (germline): LGHDT, YNNKEL (reference sequence). CDR3 length: 18 residues. This CDR3 is CASSERGHSLYSNQPQHF. In DNA form, the CDR3 reads TGTGCCAGCTCGGAGAGGGGGCACTCACTGTATAGCAATCAGCCCCAGCATTTT.